Sequencing of this TCR beta chain was carried out in a study of response to subunit inactivated influenza vaccine. Study-wide results and limits: Each seasonal flu vaccination may recruit only limited new T cells, authors suggested.

TCRdb called the RT-PCR reads again in MiXCR, with one record for every CDR3 protein. Among more than 550,000 distinct CDR3 sequences listed, about 10% were seen once. This clonotype was detected a few times. What it recognizes is unknown. This CDR3 is built from 15 residues. The germline CDR1 and CDR2 sequences are SGHRS and YFSETQ. The V segment lost 4 bases and the J segment 4 bases; nucleotides outside the gene matches: 6. The sequence was obtained from a man aged 50 or older who received an inactivated influenza vaccine. The sequencing here drew on PBMCs from blood, taken on the day of vaccination. V and J are TRBV5-1 and TRBJ1-1; TRBD1 aligns across 11 bases. CDR3 DNA sequence: TGCGCCAGCAGCGTAGGACAGGGGGCCGGCACTGAAGCTTTCTTT. Translation: CASSVGQGAGTEAFF.